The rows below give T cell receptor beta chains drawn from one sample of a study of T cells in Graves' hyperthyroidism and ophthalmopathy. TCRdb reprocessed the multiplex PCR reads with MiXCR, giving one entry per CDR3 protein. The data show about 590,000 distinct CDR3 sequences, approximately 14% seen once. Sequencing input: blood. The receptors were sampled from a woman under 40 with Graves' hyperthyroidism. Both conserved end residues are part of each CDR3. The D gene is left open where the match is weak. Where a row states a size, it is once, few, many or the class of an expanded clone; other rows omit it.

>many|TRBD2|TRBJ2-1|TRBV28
CASTRKGVTSGHSYNEQFF
TGTGCCAGCACCCGAAAGGGGGTGACTAGCGGGCACTCCTACAATGAGCAGTTCTTC
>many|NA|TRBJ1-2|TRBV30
CAWSADRTNYGYTF
TGTGCCTGGAGTGCTGACAGAACTAACTATGGCTACACCTTC
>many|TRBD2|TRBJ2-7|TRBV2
CASRGKAGVAYEQYF
TGTGCCAGCAGAGGCAAAGCGGGAGTGGCCTACGAGCAGTACTTC
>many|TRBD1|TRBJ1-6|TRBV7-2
CASSRDSSPLHF
TGTGCCAGCAGTCGGGACAGTTCACCCCTCCACTTT
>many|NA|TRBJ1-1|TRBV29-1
CSTSGTEAFF
TGCAGCACTTCGGGCACTGAAGCTTTCTTT
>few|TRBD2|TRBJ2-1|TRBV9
CASSVSISSGLAGGQSYNEQFF
TGTGCCAGCAGCGTTAGTATCTCCTCCGGACTAGCGGGAGGGCAGTCGTACAATGAGCAGTTCTTC
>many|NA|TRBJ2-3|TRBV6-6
CASSYSKGGTDTQYF
TGTGCCAGCAGTTACTCAAAGGGGGGCACAGATACGCAGTATTTT
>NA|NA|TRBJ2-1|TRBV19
CASSLGRPPGHNEQFF
TGTGCCAGTAGCTTAGGGAGGCCCCCGGGCCACAATGAGCAGTTCTTC
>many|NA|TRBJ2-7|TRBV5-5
CASSLRESPYEQYF
TGTGCCAGCAGCTTGAGGGAAAGTCCCTACGAGCAGTACTTC
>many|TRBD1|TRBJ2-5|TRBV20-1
CSAQDRGQETQYF
TGCAGTGCTCAAGACAGGGGCCAAGAGACCCAGTACTTC
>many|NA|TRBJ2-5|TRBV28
CASTDTGPKFGGETQYF
TGTGCCAGCACCGACACCGGGCCCAAATTTGGAGGGGAGACCCAGTACTTC
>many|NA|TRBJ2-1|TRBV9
CASSVEGQNEQFF
TGTGCCAGCAGCGTAGAGGGGCAAAATGAGCAGTTCTTC
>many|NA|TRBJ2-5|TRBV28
CASSLWVRQETQYF
TGTGCCAGCAGTTTATGGGTTCGCCAAGAGACCCAGTACTTC
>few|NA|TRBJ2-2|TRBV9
CASSVGYAGELFF
TGTGCCAGCAGCGTAGGGTATGCCGGGGAGCTGTTTTTT
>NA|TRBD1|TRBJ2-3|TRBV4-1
CASSQGQPGGATDTQYF
TGCGCCAGCAGCCAAGGGCAACCAGGGGGCGCGACAGATACGCAGTATTTT
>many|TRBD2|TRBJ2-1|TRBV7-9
CASSSNRAGGPYNEQFF
TGTGCCAGCAGCTCCAATCGAGCGGGAGGGCCCTACAATGAGCAGTTCTTC
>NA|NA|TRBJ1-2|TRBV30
CAWTQSSWGGYTF
TGTGCCTGGACTCAAAGCTCCTGGGGGGGCTACACCTTC
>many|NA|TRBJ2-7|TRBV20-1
CSASSGTGMRYEQYF
TGCAGTGCTAGTAGCGGGACAGGTATGCGGTACGAGCAGTACTTC
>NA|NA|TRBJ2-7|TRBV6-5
CASSYLDRAYEQYF
TGTGCCAGCAGTTACCTTGACAGAGCCTACGAGCAGTACTTC
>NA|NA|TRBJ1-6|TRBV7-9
CASSLEGVGSPLHF
TGTGCCAGCAGCTTAGAAGGGGTTGGGTCACCCCTCCACTTT
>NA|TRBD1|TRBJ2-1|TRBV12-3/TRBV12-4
CASSQPGQGVGEQFF
TGTGCCAGCTCGCAGCCGGGACAGGGTGTTGGTGAGCAGTTCTTC
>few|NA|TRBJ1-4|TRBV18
CASSPPIRTPNEKLFF
TGTGCCAGCTCACCACCGATACGGACCCCTAATGAAAAACTGTTTTTT
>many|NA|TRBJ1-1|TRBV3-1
CASSQELDRGEAFF
TGTGCCAGCAGCCAAGAGTTGGATCGGGGGGAAGCTTTCTTT
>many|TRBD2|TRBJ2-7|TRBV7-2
CASSPRTSGRPRLAQYF
TGTGCCAGCAGCCCGCGGACTAGCGGGAGGCCCCGACTTGCGCAGTACTTC
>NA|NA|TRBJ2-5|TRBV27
CASSLRGTETQYF
TGTGCCAGCAGTTTAAGGGGAACAGAGACCCAGTACTTC
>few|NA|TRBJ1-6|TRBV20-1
CSAPTTQSSYNSPLHF
TGCAGTGCTCCTACGACACAGAGCTCCTATAATTCACCCCTCCACTTT
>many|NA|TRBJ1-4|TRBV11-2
CASSLGRGSDEKLFF
TGTGCCAGCAGCTTAGGGAGGGGGTCGGATGAAAAACTGTTTTTT
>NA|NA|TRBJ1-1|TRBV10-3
CAIKRGGWTEAFF
TGTGCCATCAAGCGAGGGGGATGGACTGAAGCTTTCTTT
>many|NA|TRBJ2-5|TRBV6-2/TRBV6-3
CASSYWETQYF
TGTGCCAGCAGTTACTGGGAGACCCAGTACTTC
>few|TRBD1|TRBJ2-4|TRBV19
CASSRTGGAKNIQYF
TGTGCCAGTAGTAGGACAGGGGGAGCCAAAAACATTCAGTACTTC
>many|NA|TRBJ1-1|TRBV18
CASSLLEGGRTEAFF
TGTGCCAGCTCCCTGCTTGAGGGGGGACGCACTGAAGCTTTCTTT
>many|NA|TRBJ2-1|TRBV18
CASSPGEWVFNEQFF
TGTGCCAGCTCACCCGGGGAGTGGGTCTTCAATGAGCAGTTCTTC
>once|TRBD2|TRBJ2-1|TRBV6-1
CARSPRWLAGGPGNEQFF
TGTGCCAGAAGCCCCCGTTGGCTAGCGGGAGGGCCCGGCAATGAGCAGTTCTTC
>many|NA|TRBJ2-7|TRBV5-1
CASSTGQEQYF
TGCGCCAGCAGCACAGGCCAGGAGCAGTACTTC
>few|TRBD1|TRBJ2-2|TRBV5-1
CASSLDRGDTGELFF
TGCGCCAGCAGCCTTGACAGGGGAGACACCGGGGAGCTGTTTTTT
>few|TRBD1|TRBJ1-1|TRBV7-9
CARSGRDSTEAFF
TGTGCCAGGAGCGGCCGGGACAGCACTGAAGCTTTCTTT
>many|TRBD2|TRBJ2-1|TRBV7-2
CASSSPGGEQFF
TGTGCCAGCAGCTCCCCGGGGGGTGAGCAGTTCTTC
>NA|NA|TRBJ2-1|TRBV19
CASRPEVGGRRKIDEQFF
TGTGCCAGTAGACCCGAGGTGGGGGGGCGCCGGAAAATAGATGAGCAGTTCTTC
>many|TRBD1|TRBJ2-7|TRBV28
CASSRGRDRGTYEQYF
TGTGCCAGCAGCCGGGGGAGGGACAGGGGCACCTACGAGCAGTACTTC
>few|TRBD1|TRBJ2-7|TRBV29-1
CSVGQVAYEQYF
TGCAGCGTCGGACAGGTTGCCTACGAGCAGTACTTC
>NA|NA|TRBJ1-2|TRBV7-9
CASSLGDGSNYGYTF
TGTGCCAGCAGCTTAGGCGACGGTTCTAACTATGGCTACACCTTC
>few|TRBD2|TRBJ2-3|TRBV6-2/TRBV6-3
CASRPAGAADTQYF
TGTGCCAGCAGACCAGCGGGAGCAGCAGATACGCAGTATTTT
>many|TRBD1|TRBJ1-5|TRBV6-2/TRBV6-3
CASSYWGQGASQPQHF
TGTGCCAGCAGTTATTGGGGACAGGGGGCTAGTCAGCCCCAGCATTTT
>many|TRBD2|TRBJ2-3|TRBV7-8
CASSLRDYTDTQYF
TGTGCCAGCAGCCTCCGGGACTACACAGATACGCAGTATTTT